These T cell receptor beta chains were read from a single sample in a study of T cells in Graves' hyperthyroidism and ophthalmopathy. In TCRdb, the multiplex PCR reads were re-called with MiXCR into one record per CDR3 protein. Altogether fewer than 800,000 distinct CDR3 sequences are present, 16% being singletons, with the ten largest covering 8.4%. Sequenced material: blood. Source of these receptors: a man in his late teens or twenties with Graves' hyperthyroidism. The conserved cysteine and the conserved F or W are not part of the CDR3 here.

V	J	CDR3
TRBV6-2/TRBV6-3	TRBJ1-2	ASSPNLVVGYT
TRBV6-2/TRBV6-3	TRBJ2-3	ASSPRDRAATDTQY
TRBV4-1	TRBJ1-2	ASSQPGDYGYT
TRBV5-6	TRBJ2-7	ASSLYSSGGAYEQY
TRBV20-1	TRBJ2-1	SATKLAGSNEQF
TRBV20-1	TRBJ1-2	SARGWGSGPNLYGYT
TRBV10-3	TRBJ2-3	AISESRGSSTDTQY
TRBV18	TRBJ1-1	ASSPSSYTEAF
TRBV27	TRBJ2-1	ASSLSAGVFLDEQF
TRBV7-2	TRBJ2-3	ASSLRGLARDTQY
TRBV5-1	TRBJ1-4	ASSSPADSATNGKLF